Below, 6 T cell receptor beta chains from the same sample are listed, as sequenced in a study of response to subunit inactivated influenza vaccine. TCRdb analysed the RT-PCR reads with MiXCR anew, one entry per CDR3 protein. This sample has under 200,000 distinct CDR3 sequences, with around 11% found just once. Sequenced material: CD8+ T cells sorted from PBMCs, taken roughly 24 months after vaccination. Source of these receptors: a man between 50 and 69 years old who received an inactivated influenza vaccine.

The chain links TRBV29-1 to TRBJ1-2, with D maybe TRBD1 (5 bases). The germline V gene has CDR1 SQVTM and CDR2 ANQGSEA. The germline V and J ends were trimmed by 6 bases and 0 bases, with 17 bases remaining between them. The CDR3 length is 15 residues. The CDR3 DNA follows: TGCAGCGTCCCTGATGGGGGGAATACTAACTATGGCTACACCTTC. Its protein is CSVPDGGNTNYGYTF.

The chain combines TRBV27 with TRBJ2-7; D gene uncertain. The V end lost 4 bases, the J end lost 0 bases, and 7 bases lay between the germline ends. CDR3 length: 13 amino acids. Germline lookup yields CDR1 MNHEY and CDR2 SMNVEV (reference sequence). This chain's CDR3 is CASSYLGSYEQYF. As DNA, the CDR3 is TGTGCCAGCAGTTACCTAGGCTCCTACGAGCAGTACTTC.

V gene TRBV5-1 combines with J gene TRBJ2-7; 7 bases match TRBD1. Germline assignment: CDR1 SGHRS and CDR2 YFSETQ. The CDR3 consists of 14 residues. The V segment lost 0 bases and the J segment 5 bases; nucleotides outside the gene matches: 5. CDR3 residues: CASSLGRGLNEQYF. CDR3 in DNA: TGCGCCAGCAGCTTGGGAAGGGGGCTGAACGAGCAGTACTTC.

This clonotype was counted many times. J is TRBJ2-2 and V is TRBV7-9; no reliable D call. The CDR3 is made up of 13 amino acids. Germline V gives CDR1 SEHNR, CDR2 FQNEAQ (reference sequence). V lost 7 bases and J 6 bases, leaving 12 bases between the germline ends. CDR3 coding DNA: TGTGCCAGCACTCCAGTCTCGGCCGGGGAGCTGTTTTTT. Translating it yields CASTPVSAGELFF.

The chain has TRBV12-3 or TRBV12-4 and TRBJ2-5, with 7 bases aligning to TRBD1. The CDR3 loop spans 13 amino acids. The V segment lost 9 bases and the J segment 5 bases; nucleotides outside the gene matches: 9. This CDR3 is CASRGRKAETQYF. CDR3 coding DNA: TGTGCCAGTAGGGGGCGCAAAGCGGAGACCCAGTACTTC.

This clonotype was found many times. The CDR3 nucleotides are TGTGCCAGCAGTTCGGGACAGCACACCGGGGAGCTGTTTTTT. Translated: CASSSGQHTGELFF. The chain combines TRBV6-5 with TRBJ2-2, with 7 nucleotides matching TRBD1. V was clipped by 4 bases and J by 3 bases; unmatched bases: 2. The CDR3 runs 14 residues. CDR1 and CDR2 from the germline V gene are MNHEY and SVGAGI.